This T cell receptor (beta chain) was sequenced during a study of blood T cell repertoires in COVID-19 (dated by TCRdb to the early 2020s). General notes on the study: Samples covering the acute and convalescent phases of COVID-19 were provided by collaborators in the United States, Italy and Spain. The prospective study material was composed of cDNA or gDNA derived from T cells, B-cell-depleted T cells, or PBMCs. Subjects who had been exposed to COVID-19, were actively infected with it, or had recovered from it provided the deeply sampled blood TCRbeta repertoires that made up the dataset. The repertoires were released in a freely available public database meant as a resource for research on the immune response to SARS-CoV-2. Samples came from the ongoing ImmuneRACE study (first 160 participants) plus 1,254 subjects from 6 global collaborators. Sample metadata almost always included a de-identified subject ID, COVID-19 status, age in years and sex. Where HLA class I and class II types were available, the types were taken from metadata supplied by the sample provider, not from assay-based typing.

Participants in the prospective study were aged about 18 to 100 years, lived in 20 to 25 United States geographic areas, and enrolled through a virtual design. In the prospective study, cohorts were assigned on the basis of participant-reported clinical history obtained from a screening survey and a study questionnaire. Exposed participants had been in contact, within 2 weeks of entering the study, with a person who had a PCR-confirmed or clinician-diagnosed case of COVID-19. In the prospective study, mobile phlebotomists collected whole blood, serum and a nasopharyngeal or oropharyngeal swab from each participant. Over an approximately 2-month period, participants in the prospective study had the option of providing additional blood draws and questionnaires. Prospective study blood samples were shipped either frozen or at room temperature before DNA extraction. TCRbeta CDR3 regions were amplified from genomic DNA by means of the immunoSEQ Assay, a bias-controlled multiplex PCR. Regarding the original processing steps: Nucleated cell counts per sample were estimated from amplification of reference gene primers within the assay. To quantify the absolute abundance of each unique TCRbeta CDR3 rearrangement, sequence reads were collapsed and filtered. For each sample, productive Simpson clonality was calculated as the square root of Simpson's diversity index across productive rearrangements. The table comes from immuneACCESS by way of TCRdb, which keeps in-frame sequences with V and J called. Part of the clones is missing from these tables; in studies checked, under half for an unresolved V gene and the rest for unknown reasons. The V and J calls and clone size come from that table; D and trimming were worked out from the DNA. Across this sample there are 150,000 to 200,000 clones, with approximately 80% seen only once. Jointly, the top ten make up roughly an eighth of the sample.

According to the germline V gene, CDR1 reads SGDLS and CDR2 reads YYNGEE. From cysteine to phenylalanine, the CDR3 is 13 amino acids long. Only the CDR3 DNA stays, 39 bases, in frame from base 1. The V and J ends are trimmed by 3 bases and 6 bases, leaving 9 bases between them. For this clone: Its antigen remains undetermined. There are no base qualities to consult, and no much larger clone falls within one base.

Summary of the overall study and its limitations: The amount of clinical and demographic metadata varied by source and participant and was provided uncurated.

This clonotype was sampled from a man aged 55 to 70 who had been exposed to COVID-19. The chain is made from TRBV9 and TRBJ1-4; a confident D gene designation cannot be given. The sequencing sample was made of PBMCs or T cells enriched from blood (not recorded which). The CDR3 region reads CASSAARDEKLFF. The DNA is as follows: TGTGCCAGCAGCGCCGCTCGGGATGAAAAACTGTTTTTT.